The subject of this entry is one T cell receptor (beta chain). What it binds is not known. The entry originates in a study of regulatory T cells in long-lasting Graves disease. According to the study, TCR beta libraries were built with iRepertoire HTBI primers and CDR3-region Arm-PCR. TCRdb processed the multiplex PCR reads anew with MiXCR; each CDR3 protein has one entry. The profile covers 300,000 to 500,000 distinct CDR3 sequences, with 20% appearing a single time and around 20% taken by the ten largest. The V and J ends lost 8 bases and 4 bases respectively, with 15 bases between them. The CDR3 runs to 13 residues. Germline V gene sequence: CDR1 MNHEY, CDR2 SMNVEV (reference sequence). General study findings and limits: New patients shared fewer public clonotypes (approximately 970) than persistent patients did (roughly 2,700).

Time point indicated: persistent/refractory GD, antithyroid drugs over 5 years with positive TRAb. The TCR library was made from RNA extracted from PBMCs. Investigators report Graves' disease was diagnosed under American Thyroid Association guidelines. This TCR came from a female donor with Graves disease. This chain uses TRBV27 with TRBJ2-7; TRBD1 is a possible D gene (5 bases). Sequencing used peripheral blood mononuclear cells (PBMCs), obtained when the disease was refractory, from a patient treated with antithyroid drugs. The CDR3 loop reads CASSTDPGYEQYF. CDR3 bases: TGTGCCAGCTCGACAGATCCCGGTTACGAGCAGTACTTC.